The 18 T cell receptor beta chains presented below share a single source sample, sequenced in a study of liver allograft versus peripheral blood T cells. On the study more broadly: Hepatic allograft T cell receptor repertoires were evaluated relative to those present in recipients' peripheral blood.

TCRdb called the reads again in MiXCR, with one record for every CDR3 protein. This sample has about 9,000 distinct CDR3 sequences, with about 15% found just once. The source is a human patient who had a liver transplant. Some T cells may be provided by the graft donor.

This clonotype came up a few times. This chain joins TRBV3-1 and TRBJ1-2; D not resolved. The CDR3 has 15 residues. The germline V gene has CDR1 LGHDT and CDR2 YNNKEL (reference sequence). Deletions cut 0 bases from V and 6 bases from J, with 14 bases between. CDR3 region: CASSQDSRTVNGYTF. CDR3 bases: TGTGCCAGCAGCCAAGACTCTCGGACGGTGAATGGCTACACCTTC.

V usage is TRBV9 and J usage is TRBJ2-3; the D gene could be TRBD1 or TRBD2 (6 bases each). V dropped 3 bases and J dropped 2 bases, with 10 bases sitting between them. CDR1 is SGDLS and CDR2 is YYNGEE in the germline V gene. The CDR3 covers 14 residues. The CDR3: CASSARGHTDTQYF. For the CDR3, the DNA is TGTGCCAGCAGCGCCCGGGGGCACACAGATACGCAGTATTTT.

By frequency in the sample, this clonotype is medium-sized. The chain joins TRBV13 to TRBJ1-5, with D unclear. Germline V CDR1 and CDR2: PRHDT, FYEKMQ (reference sequence). The CDR3 is made up of 17 amino acids. The V and J ends lost 0 bases and 9 bases respectively, with 21 bases between them. CDR3 sequence reads: CASSLGRAHAPLWPQHF. In nucleotides, the CDR3 is TGTGCCAGCAGCTTAGGCCGCGCACACGCCCCCCTATGGCCCCAGCATTTT.

This clonotype was observed at least ten times. The chain recombines TRBV7-2 with TRBJ1-1, with D uncertain. V dropped 1 base and J dropped 8 bases, with 8 bases sitting between them. CDR1 and CDR2 from the germline V gene are SGHTA and FQGNSA. The CDR3 has 12 residues. In DNA, the CDR3 is TGTGCCAGCAGCTTAGTCGGTAGGGAAGCTTTCTTT. This encodes CASSLVGREAFF.

This clonotype has more than one count but fewer than ten. This chain uses TRBV28 with TRBJ2-3; tentative D call: TRBD2 (6 bases). The V gene lost 3 bases and the J gene lost 2 bases, with 24 bases spanning the gap. The CDR3 sequence is 19 residues long. Germline V gene lookup returns CDR1 MDHEN and CDR2 SYDVKM. CDR3 sequence reads: CASSFWEERGGVTTDTQYF. CDR3 in DNA: TGTGCCAGCAGTTTCTGGGAAGAACGGGGCGGGGTCACCACAGATACGCAGTATTTT.

This clonotype has at least ten counts. The chain employs TRBV7-2 and TRBJ2-7; 9 bases match TRBD2. CDR1 is SGHTA, CDR2 FQGNSA, per germline. The CDR3 runs to 15 residues. V lost 6 bases, J lost 0 bases, and 6 bases stayed unmatched. CDR3 nucleotides: TGTGCCAGCAGGGAACTAGCGGGTCTCTCCTACGAGCAGTACTTC. Encoded protein: CASRELAGLSYEQYF.

This clonotype was detected ten times or more. The chain carries TRBV20-1 and TRBJ1-2; 7 bases are shared with TRBD1. Germline V lookup: CDR1 DFQATT, CDR2 SNEGSKA (reference sequence). J gave up 3 bases and V 1 base, and 11 bases lay outside the gene matches. This CDR3 region has 16 residues. The CDR3 reads CSARGLGAGGDYGYTF. As DNA, the CDR3 is TGCAGTGCTAGAGGGTTGGGAGCAGGGGGGGACTATGGCTACACCTTC.

By proportion, this clonotype is medium-sized. The chain joins TRBV7-2 to TRBJ2-7; 8 bases are a match to TRBD2. Germline CDR1 reads SGHTA; CDR2 reads FQGNSA. The CDR3 extends over 14 amino acids. Trimming at V came to 0 bases and at J to 12 bases, leaving 10 bases not matched to a gene. CDR3 residues: CASSLAASGYRVYF. As DNA, the CDR3 is TGTGCCAGCAGCTTAGCGGCTAGCGGGTACCGGGTGTACTTC.

Concerning this clonotype: The junction departs from germline at one end; a sequencing error may be responsible. CDR3 region: CTSSLVRDTEAFF. CDR3 coding DNA: TGTACCAGCAGCTTAGTTCGGGACACTGAAGCTTTCTTT. The chain links TRBV7-9 to TRBJ1-1; D call uncertain. Germline V lookup: CDR1 SEHNR, CDR2 FQNEAQ (reference sequence). The CDR3 runs to 13 residues. Drawing the rest from reference TRBV7-9 and TRBJ1-1, the complete variable domain is DTGVSQNPRHKITKRGQNVTFRCDPISEHNRLYWYRQTLGQGPEFLTYFQNEAQLEKSRLLSDRFSAERPKGSFSTLEIQRTEQGDSAMYLCTSSLVRDTEAFFGQGTRLTVV.

Many counts were recorded for this clonotype. This sequence joins TRBV20-1 and TRBJ2-3; maybe TRBD2 (7 bases). The germline CDR1 and CDR2 sequences are DFQATT and SNEGSKA (reference sequence). The ends were cut back, 5 bases at V and 2 bases at J, with 14 bases in the middle. The CDR3 extends over 14 amino acids. CDR3 protein: CSARLGGHTDTQYF. The DNA for the CDR3 is TGCAGTGCTCGCCTCGGGGGGCACACAGATACGCAGTATTTT.

This clonotype was picked up a small number of times. V gene TRBV5-6 combines with J gene TRBJ2-1; either TRBD1 or TRBD2 may supply D (6 bases each). Germline V lookup: CDR1 SGHDT, CDR2 YYEEEE. V shed 4 bases and J shed 15 bases, with 20 bases lying between them. The CDR3 is made up of 13 amino acids. The CDR3 region has the DNA TGTGCCAGCAGCCCCGCCCCGGAGGGGGGAGGGTTCTTC. Its translation is CASSPAPEGGGFF.

Ten or more counts support this clonotype. V usage is TRBV28 and J usage is TRBJ2-3, with 9 nucleotides matching TRBD2. CDR3 length equals 19 residues. The V gene end was trimmed by 6 bases and the J gene end by 1 base; junction bases not matched to a gene: 17. Germline CDR1 and CDR2: MDHEN and SYDVKM. The CDR3: CASSLPERGARTGTDTQYF. In DNA form, the CDR3 reads TGTGCCAGCAGCCTGCCAGAGCGGGGGGCCCGTACCGGCACAGATACGCAGTATTTT.

This clonotype occurred many times. The chain couples TRBV19 to TRBJ2-3, with 8 bases lining up with TRBD2. With 5 bases clipped from V and 1 base from J, the junction kept 14 bases outside the gene matches. Germline V gene sequence: CDR1 LNHDA, CDR2 SQIVND (reference sequence). This CDR3 is 18 amino acids long. The CDR3 DNA follows: TGTGCCAGTAGTGTCCCGAGTTTAGCGGGATATGGCACAGATACGCAGTATTTT. It codes for CASSVPSLAGYGTDTQYF.

This clonotype is medium-sized. The J gene is TRBJ1-5, the V gene TRBV19, with D perhaps matching TRBD1 (5 bases). CDR3 length: 19 residues. The V gene lost 3 bases and the J gene lost 0 bases, with 21 bases spanning the gap. Germline CDR1 and CDR2: LNHDA and SQIVND (reference sequence). CDR3 nucleotides: TGTGCCAGTAGTATGATTCTGGGGCAGGGCAAACATAGCAATCAGCCCCAGCATTTT. Translation gives CASSMILGQGKHSNQPQHF.

The V gene is TRBV9, the J gene TRBJ1-4, with 9 bases fitting TRBD1. The CDR3 has 15 residues. Unmatched junction bases numbered 3, after V lost 3 bases and J lost 3 bases. In germline, CDR1 is SGDLS, CDR2 YYNGEE. The CDR3 coding sequence is TGTGCCAGCAGCGCCGACAGGGGGGCTAATGAAAAACTGTTTTTT. Translating gives CASSADRGANEKLFF.

This clonotype was seen many times. V gene TRBV28 combines with J gene TRBJ1-5; D unresolved. The CDR3 runs to 14 residues. Looked up from germline, CDR1 is MDHEN and CDR2 is SYDVKM. V dropped 0 bases and J dropped 3 bases, with 6 bases sitting between them. CDR3 residues: CASSLWQTNQPQHF. In DNA form, the CDR3 reads TGTGCCAGCAGTTTATGGCAGACCAATCAGCCCCAGCATTTT. The variable domain in full, with the rest retrieved from reference TRBV28 and TRBJ1-5, is DVKVTQSSRYLVKRTGEKVFLECVQDMDHENMFWYRQDPGLGLRLIYFSYDVKMKEKGDIPEGYSVSREKKERFSLILESASTNQTSMYLCASSLWQTNQPQHFGDGTRLSIL.

By share, this clonotype counts as medium-sized. The rearrangement uses TRBV27 and TRBJ1-6, with D maybe TRBD1 (5 bases). The CDR3 totals 13 residues. Germline V gene data show CDR1 as MNHEY and CDR2 as SMNVEV (reference sequence). Trimming shortened V by 3 bases and J by 14 bases, and 14 bases separated the two germline ends. The CDR3 DNA reads as TGTGCCAGCAGTTTCCGGGACCCTTTCACCCTCCACTTT. This sequence encodes CASSFRDPFTLHF.

The table lists this clonotype with a few counts. CDR3 DNA: TGTGCCAGCAGCCAATTCAACGGGGTCTACGAGCAGTACTTC. It yields the protein CASSQFNGVYEQYF. J is TRBJ2-7 and V is TRBV3-1; D possibly corresponds to TRBD2 (5 bases). Germline V lookup: CDR1 LGHDT, CDR2 YNNKEL (reference sequence). The ends were cut back, 2 bases at V and 3 bases at J, with 11 bases in the middle. This CDR3 is built from 14 residues.